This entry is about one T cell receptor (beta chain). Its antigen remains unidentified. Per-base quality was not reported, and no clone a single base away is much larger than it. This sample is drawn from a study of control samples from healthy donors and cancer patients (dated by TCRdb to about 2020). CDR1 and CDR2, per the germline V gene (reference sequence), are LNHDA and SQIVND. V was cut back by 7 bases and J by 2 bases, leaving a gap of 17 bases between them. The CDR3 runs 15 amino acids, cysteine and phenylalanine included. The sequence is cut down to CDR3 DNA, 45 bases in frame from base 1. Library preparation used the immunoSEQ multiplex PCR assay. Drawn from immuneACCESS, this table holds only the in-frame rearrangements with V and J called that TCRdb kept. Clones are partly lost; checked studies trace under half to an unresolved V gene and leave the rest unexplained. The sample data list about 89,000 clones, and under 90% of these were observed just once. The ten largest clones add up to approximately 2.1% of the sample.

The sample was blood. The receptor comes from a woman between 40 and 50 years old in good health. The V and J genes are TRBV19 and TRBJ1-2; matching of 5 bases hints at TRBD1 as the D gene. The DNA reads TGTGCCAGTACCCGTCGCGGGGACGCGAACTATGGCTACACCTTC. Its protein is CASTRRGDANYGYTF. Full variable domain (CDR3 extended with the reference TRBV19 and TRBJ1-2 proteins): DGGITQSPKYLFRKEGQNVTLSCEQNLNHDAMYWYRQDPGQGLRLIYYSQIVNDFQKGDIAEGYSVSREKKESFPLTVTSAQKNPTAFYLCASTRRGDANYGYTFGSGTRLTVV.